Each of the 25 T cell receptor beta chains below was sequenced from the same sample in a study of shared clonotypes between healthy human individuals. It was CD45RO-negative cells, positively selected for CCR7, that made up naive CD8 cells, with terminally differentiated effector memory CD45RA+ cells excluded. Libraries were prepared by immunoSEQ multiplex PCR; TCRdb keeps only in-frame clonotypes and omits some of them. Found here are around 2.1 million clones, roughly 91% of them singletons; the top ten hold 1.5% to 2%. The sequencing input was naive CD8+ T cells from PBMCs. The receptor source for this set is a man in his late teens or twenties in good health. Some clones in this sample may be carry-over from other donors' samples.

The chain uses TRBV5-1 and TRBJ2-1, with 9 bases lining up with TRBD2. CDR1 is SGHRS and CDR2 is YFSETQ in the germline V gene. Losses at the gene ends were 4 bases for V and 2 bases for J; bases not matched to a gene: 7. The CDR3 runs 16 residues. CDR3 coding DNA: TGCGCCAGCAGCGGAGTCAGCGGGAGGACCTACAATGAGCAGTTCTTC. The encoded protein is CASSGVSGRTYNEQFF.

J is TRBJ1-2 and V is TRBV27; D ambiguous. Trimming pared 5 bases from V and 3 bases from J, leaving 16 bases between. This CDR3 has 15 amino acids. The V gene's germline CDR1 is MNHEY and CDR2 SMNVEV (reference sequence). The CDR3 protein is CASSPSRAVHYGYTF. CDR3 sequence (DNA): TGTGCCAGCAGTCCCTCCCGTGCTGTCCACTATGGCTACACCTTC.

This clone has only a few counts. This chain links TRBV19 with TRBJ1-5, with D possibly being TRBD1 (5 bases). This CDR3 has 16 residues. From germline, CDR1 is LNHDA and CDR2 SQIVND (reference sequence). V was shortened by 4 bases and J by 3 bases, with 16 bases between the two germline ends. For the CDR3, the DNA is TGTGCCAGTAGTAGGACAACTAGGGGCGCCAATCAGCCCCAGCATTTT. Translating gives CASSRTTRGANQPQHF.

V gene TRBV21-1 combines with J gene TRBJ2-7; TRBD1, the D gene given by the table, was not confirmed from the DNA. TRBV21-1 is noted as a pseudogene. The CDR3 has 14 residues. CDR3 nucleotides: TGTGCCAGCAGCAAAGTGTGGCAGTCCTACGAGCAGTACTTC. It yields the protein CASSKVWQSYEQYF.

Only one count was recorded for this clone. V gene TRBV10-3 combines with J gene TRBJ1-4; tentative D call: TRBD1 (5 bases). The CDR3 runs to 16 residues. Germline V gene lookup returns CDR1 ENHRY and CDR2 SYGVKD. V dropped 7 bases and J dropped 3 bases, with 18 bases sitting between them. The CDR3 bases are TGTGCCATCATGGACCCAGGGACGAAGGCTAATGAAAAACTGTTTTTT. This sequence encodes CAIMDPGTKANEKLFF.

The chain uses TRBV7-2 and TRBJ2-3, with TRBD2 identical over 8 bases. Germline V CDR1 and CDR2: SGHTA, FQGNSA. After removal of 1 base from V and 0 bases from J, the junction contained 3 bases not matched to a gene. This CDR3 spans 16 amino acids. In DNA, the CDR3 is TGTGCCAGCAGCTTAGTGTCTAGCGGGAGCACAGATACGCAGTATTTT. Residues: CASSLVSSGSTDTQYF.

The V gene is TRBV10-3, the J gene TRBJ2-3; 7 bases align to TRBD2. The CDR3 is 15 residues long. The germline V gene has CDR1 ENHRY and CDR2 SYGVKD. V lost 10 bases, J lost 0 bases, and 10 bases stayed unmatched. The CDR3 DNA is TGTGCCACCTCACAGCCTAGCGGTAGCACAGATACGCAGTATTTT. Its protein product is CATSQPSGSTDTQYF.

Comment on this clone: Different DNA sequences within this sample yield the same CDR3. The chain carries TRBV9 and TRBJ1-1; 7 bases line up with TRBD1. The CDR3 is made up of 13 amino acids. The germline V gene encodes CDR1 SGDLS and CDR2 YYNGEE. With V trimmed by 3 bases and J by 4 bases, 3 bases remained unmatched. The CDR3 DNA is TGTGCCAGCAGCGCAGGGGGAGGCACTGAAGCTTTCTTT. Amino acid sequence: CASSAGGGTEAFF.

The gene calls are TRBV28 and TRBJ2-3; TRBD2 agrees at 9 bases. CDR3 length: 17 residues. Germline V gene sequence: CDR1 MDHEN, CDR2 SYDVKM. Germline trimming cut 3 bases from V and 0 bases from J; bases unmatched to any gene: 7. CDR3 sequence: CASSFERLAASTDTQYF. As DNA, the CDR3 is TGTGCCAGCAGTTTCGAACGACTAGCGGCTAGCACAGATACGCAGTATTTT.

The CDR3 DNA is TGTGCCAGCAGTTTAGGGCTAGCGGGAGAAGGGGACACCGGGGAGCTGTTTTTT. Encoded protein: CASSLGLAGEGDTGELFF. The chain uses TRBV28 and TRBJ2-2; 10 nucleotides agree with TRBD2. Germline V gene lookup returns CDR1 MDHEN and CDR2 SYDVKM. V was clipped by 2 bases and J by 3 bases; unmatched bases: 9. This CDR3 has 18 residues. The full variable domain, rest sourced from reference TRBV28 and TRBJ2-2, is DVKVTQSSRYLVKRTGEKVFLECVQDMDHENMFWYRQDPGLGLRLIYFSYDVKMKEKGDIPEGYSVSREKKERFSLILESASTNQTSMYLCASSLGLAGEGDTGELFFGEGSRLTVL.

CDR3 residues: CASSLSAPAGELFF. CDR3 nucleotide sequence: TGTGCCAGCAGTTTATCCGCCCCGGCCGGGGAGCTGTTTTTT. V usage is TRBV27 and J usage is TRBJ2-2; unclear D gene. Germline V lookup: CDR1 MNHEY, CDR2 SMNVEV (reference sequence). CDR3 size: 14 residues. V was pared by 0 bases and J by 6 bases, with 8 bases between.

This sequence joins TRBV29-1 and TRBJ2-7, with TRBD1 as a possible D gene (6 bases). V was shortened by 4 bases and J by 2 bases, with 12 bases between the two germline ends. This CDR3 spans 13 amino acids. Germline values: CDR1 SQVTM, CDR2 ANQGSEA. As DNA, the CDR3 is TGCAGCGTTGCCGGGACACAAGCCTACGAGCAGTACTTC. This sequence encodes CSVAGTQAYEQYF.

This rearrangement joins TRBV4-1 to TRBJ2-7; 7 nucleotides match TRBD1. The CDR3 totals 16 residues. Looked up from germline, CDR1 is MGHRA and CDR2 is YSYEKL. The ends lost 1 base at V and 2 bases at J; junction bases unmatched: 8. This CDR3 is CASSQGIGTVAYEQYF. CDR3 bases: TGCGCCAGCAGCCAAGGTATCGGGACAGTCGCCTACGAGCAGTACTTC.

V is TRBV4-1 and J is TRBJ2-7; TRBD1 matches at 10 bases. With V trimmed by 4 bases and J by 5 bases, 8 bases remained unmatched. The germline V gene encodes CDR1 MGHRA and CDR2 YSYEKL. CDR3 size: 15 residues. The CDR3 nucleotides are TGCGCCAGCAGCCCTCGACAGGGGGCGCGGAACGAGCAGTACTTC. This gives the protein CASSPRQGARNEQYF.

The chain links TRBV5-6 to TRBJ1-2; D not certain. Trimming removed 1 base at V and 0 bases at J, with 4 bases between. Germline V gene lookup returns CDR1 SGHDT and CDR2 YYEEEE. The CDR3 runs 13 residues. The CDR3 region is CASSLRANYGYTF. In DNA form, the CDR3 reads TGTGCCAGCAGCTTGAGGGCTAACTATGGCTACACCTTC.

Remarks on this clone: Other DNA sequences in this specimen translate into the identical CDR3. The chain employs TRBV19 and TRBJ2-1; the match to TRBD2 covers 9 bases. The J segment lost 6 bases and the V segment lost 3 bases, leaving 3 bases of the junction unmatched. Germline CDR1 is LNHDA and CDR2 is SQIVND (reference sequence). The CDR3 runs 14 residues. CDR3 residues: CASSMGLAVNEQFF. In DNA form, the CDR3 reads TGTGCCAGTAGTATGGGACTAGCAGTCAATGAGCAGTTCTTC.

This clone showed up just a few times. The chain employs TRBV13 and TRBJ1-1; TRBD1 agrees at 9 bases. Germline lookup yields CDR1 PRHDT and CDR2 FYEKMQ (reference sequence). This CDR3 contains 13 residues. Trimming removed 5 bases from V and 8 bases from J; junction bases left unmatched: 6. For the CDR3, the DNA is TGTGCCAGCAGCATCGACAGGGGGTGGGAAGCTTTCTTT. Its protein is CASSIDRGWEAFF.

The V and J genes are TRBV6-1 and TRBJ1-3, with D possibly matching TRBD1 (6 bases). V lost 2 bases and J lost 2, with 13 bases in between. In germline, CDR1 is MNHNS, CDR2 SASEGT. CDR3 length: 16 residues. In DNA form, the CDR3 reads TGTGCCAGCAGTGAATTGGGGGGCCGACCTGGAAACACCATATATTTT. Its protein product is CASSELGGRPGNTIYF.

This clone appeared a single time. The chain has TRBV6-1 and TRBJ2-5; D could derive from TRBD1 or TRBD2 (5 bases each). V was clipped by 6 bases and J by 4 bases, with 12 bases between them. The CDR3 runs 13 residues. CDR1 MNHNS and CDR2 SASEGT come from the germline V gene. For the CDR3, the DNA is TGTGCCAGCAGGGCAGGGAGAGCAGAGACCCAGTACTTC. Its translation is CASRAGRAETQYF.

The chain is built from TRBV28 and TRBJ2-7, with TRBD2 matching 10 bases. The germline gives CDR1 MDHEN, CDR2 SYDVKM. CDR3 length equals 14 residues. With V trimmed by 4 bases and J by 2 bases, 2 bases remained unmatched. Here the CDR3 DNA reads TGTGCCAGCAGTTATAGCGGGGGGACCTACGAGCAGTACTTC. Its protein is CASSYSGGTYEQYF.

The chain uses TRBV11-1 and TRBJ2-3; D possibly corresponds to TRBD2 (5 bases). Germline lookup yields CDR1 SGHAT and CDR2 FQDESV (reference sequence). The CDR3 is 13 amino acids. The V gene lost 5 bases and the J gene lost 4 bases, with 10 bases spanning the gap. The CDR3 protein is CASSPPRADTQYF. The CDR3 bases are TGTGCCAGCAGCCCACCGCGGGCAGATACGCAGTATTTT.

The rearrangement uses TRBV19 and TRBJ1-1, with no clear D. The ends were cut back, 2 bases at V and 7 bases at J, with 11 bases in the middle. Per the germline V gene, CDR1 is LNHDA and CDR2 is SQIVND (reference sequence). This CDR3 has 13 amino acids. CDR3 protein: CASSIHPAGEAFF. The DNA of the CDR3 is TGTGCCAGTAGTATACACCCGGCAGGTGAAGCTTTCTTT.

The CDR3 DNA sequence: TGCGCCAGCAGCACGAGGGGGAATCCTCGCCAAGAGACCCAGTACTTC. Encoded protein: CASSTRGNPRQETQYF. The rearrangement uses TRBV5-1 and TRBJ2-5; D may be TRBD1 (6 bases). The CDR3 runs to 16 residues. Per the germline V gene, CDR1 is SGHRS and CDR2 is YFSETQ. The V and J ends lost 4 bases and 1 base respectively, with 17 bases between them.

The chain is built from TRBV4-2 and TRBJ2-1; maybe TRBD2 (6 bases). The CDR3 has 17 residues. Germline loops: CDR1 LGHNA, CDR2 YNFKEQ. The V gene lost 3 bases and the J gene lost 8 bases, with 23 bases spanning the gap. The CDR3 DNA reads TGTGCCAGCAGCCATGTGGGGCTGGGGCATGCTAGCGATGAGCAGTTCTTC. It codes for CASSHVGLGHASDEQFF.

The chain combines TRBV7-9 with TRBJ1-4; no clear D gene. Trimming stripped 5 bases from V and 0 bases from J, with 10 bases between. The CDR3 contains 15 residues. CDR1 is SEHNR and CDR2 is FQNEAQ in the germline V gene (reference sequence). CDR3 loop: CASSPSGATNEKLFF. CDR3 sequence (DNA): TGTGCCAGCAGCCCCTCTGGAGCAACTAATGAAAAACTGTTTTTT.